This TCR beta chain was documented in a study of T-cell reconstitution after alpha-beta-depleted transplantation in children. General study points: From newly produced T cells came most of the T-cell counts and diversity one year after transplant. After transplant, at about two months, alpha-beta T cells were reportedly derived from several hundred expanded graft clones. Some patients' high day-60 TCRbeta diversity was attributed to recipient cells surviving conditioning.

Germline assignment: CDR1 MGHRA and CDR2 YSYEKL. There are 15 residues in the CDR3. V was cut by 1 base and J by 1 base, with 8 bases left in between. Points on this clonotype: No antigen is known for it.

Molecular barcoding with unique molecular identifiers was used for the TCRbeta library. TCRdb re-derived calls from the PCR reads in MiXCR, one entry per CDR3 protein. The sample holds about 980,000 distinct CDR3 sequences, around 30% seen once. This TCR was recovered from a boy in the first two years of life who had a stem cell transplant for SCID, so the T cells may come from the graft donor. The J gene is TRBJ1-5, the V gene TRBV4-1; D is uncertain. The sequenced sample was PBMCs, mostly from graft donor cells, obtained 360 days after TCRalphabeta/CD19-depleted stem cell transplant. The CDR3 reads CASSQVHGSNQPQHF. The CDR3 DNA follows: TGCGCCAGCAGCCAAGTCCACGGGAGCAATCAGCCCCAGCATTTT.